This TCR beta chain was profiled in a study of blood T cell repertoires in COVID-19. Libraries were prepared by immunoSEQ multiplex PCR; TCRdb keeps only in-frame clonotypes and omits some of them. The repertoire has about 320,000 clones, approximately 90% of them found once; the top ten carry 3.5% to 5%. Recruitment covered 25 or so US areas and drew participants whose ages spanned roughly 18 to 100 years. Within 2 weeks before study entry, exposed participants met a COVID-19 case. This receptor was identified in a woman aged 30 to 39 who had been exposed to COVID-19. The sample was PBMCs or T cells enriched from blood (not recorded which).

The CDR3 loop is CASSSQGEDTQYF. As DNA, the CDR3 is TGCGCCAGCAGCTCACAGGGTGAAGATACGCAGTATTTT. The chain recombines TRBV5-1 with TRBJ2-3; possibly TRBD1 for D (6 bases). The CDR3 spans 13 residues. CDR1 is SGHRS, CDR2 YFSETQ, per germline. Trimming removed 3 bases from V and 5 bases from J, with 10 bases in between.